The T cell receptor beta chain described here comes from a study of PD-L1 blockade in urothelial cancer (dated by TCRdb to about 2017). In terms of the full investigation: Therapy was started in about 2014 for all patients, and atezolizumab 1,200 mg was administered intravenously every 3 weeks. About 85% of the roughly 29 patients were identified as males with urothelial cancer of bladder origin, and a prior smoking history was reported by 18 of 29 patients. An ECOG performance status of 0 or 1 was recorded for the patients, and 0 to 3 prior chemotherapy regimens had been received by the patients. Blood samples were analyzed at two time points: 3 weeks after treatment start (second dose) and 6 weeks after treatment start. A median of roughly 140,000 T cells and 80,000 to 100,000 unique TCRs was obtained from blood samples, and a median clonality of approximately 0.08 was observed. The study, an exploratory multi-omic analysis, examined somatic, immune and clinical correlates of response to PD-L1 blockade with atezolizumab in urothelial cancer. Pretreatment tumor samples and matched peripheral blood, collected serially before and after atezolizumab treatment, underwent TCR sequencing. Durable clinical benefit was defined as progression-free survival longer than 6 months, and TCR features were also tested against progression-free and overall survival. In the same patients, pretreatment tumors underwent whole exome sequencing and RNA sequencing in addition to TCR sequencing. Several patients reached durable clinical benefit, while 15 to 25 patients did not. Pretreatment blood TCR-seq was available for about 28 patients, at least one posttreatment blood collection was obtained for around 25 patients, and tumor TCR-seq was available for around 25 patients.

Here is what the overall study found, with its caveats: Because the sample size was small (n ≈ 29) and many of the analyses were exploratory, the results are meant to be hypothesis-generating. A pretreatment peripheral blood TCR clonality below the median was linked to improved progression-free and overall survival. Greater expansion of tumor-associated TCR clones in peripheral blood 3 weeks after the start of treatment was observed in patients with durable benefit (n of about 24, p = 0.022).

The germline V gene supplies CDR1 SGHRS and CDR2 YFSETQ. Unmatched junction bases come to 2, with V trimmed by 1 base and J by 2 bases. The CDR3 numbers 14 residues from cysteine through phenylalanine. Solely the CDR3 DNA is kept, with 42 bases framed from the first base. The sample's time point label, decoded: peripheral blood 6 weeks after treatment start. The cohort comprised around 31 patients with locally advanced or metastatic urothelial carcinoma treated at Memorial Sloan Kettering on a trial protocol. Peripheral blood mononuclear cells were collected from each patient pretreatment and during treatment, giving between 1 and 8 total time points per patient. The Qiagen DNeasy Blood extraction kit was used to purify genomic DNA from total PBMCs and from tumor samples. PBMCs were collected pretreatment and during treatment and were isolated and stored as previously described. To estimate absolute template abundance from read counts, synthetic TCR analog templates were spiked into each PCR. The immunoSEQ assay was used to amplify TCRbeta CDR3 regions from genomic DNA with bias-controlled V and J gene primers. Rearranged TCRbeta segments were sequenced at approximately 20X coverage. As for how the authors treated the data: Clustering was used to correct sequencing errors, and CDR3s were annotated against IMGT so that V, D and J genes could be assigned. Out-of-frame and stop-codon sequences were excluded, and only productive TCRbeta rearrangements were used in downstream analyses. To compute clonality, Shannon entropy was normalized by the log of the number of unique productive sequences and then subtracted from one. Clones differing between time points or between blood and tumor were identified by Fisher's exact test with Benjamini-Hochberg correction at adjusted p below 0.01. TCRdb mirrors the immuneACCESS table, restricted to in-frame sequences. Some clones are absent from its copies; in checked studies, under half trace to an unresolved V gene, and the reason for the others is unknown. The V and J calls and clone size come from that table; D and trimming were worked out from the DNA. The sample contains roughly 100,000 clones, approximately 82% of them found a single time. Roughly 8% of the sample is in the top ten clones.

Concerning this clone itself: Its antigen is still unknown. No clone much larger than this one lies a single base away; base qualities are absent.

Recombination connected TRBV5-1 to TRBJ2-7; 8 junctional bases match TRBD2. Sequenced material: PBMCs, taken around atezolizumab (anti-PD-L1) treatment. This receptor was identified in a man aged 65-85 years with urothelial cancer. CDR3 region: CASSLRLAPYEQYF. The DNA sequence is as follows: TGCGCCAGCAGCTTGAGACTAGCGCCCTACGAGCAGTACTTC.